Sequencing of this T cell receptor beta chain was carried out in a study of OX40 agonist ivuxolimab in advanced cancers. Across the whole study: The study treated patients with ivuxolimab, an agonistic anti-OX40 (CD134) antibody. Averaging roughly 60 years in age, with a range of about 20 to 90, the cohort was around 85% male.

Findings and limits, study-wide: At 0.1-3.0 mg/kg, partial responders had clonal expansion among the lowest observed.

In its sample, this clone was seen a few times. Its specificity is unknown. Germline CDR1 is MDHEN and CDR2 is SYDVKM. The CDR3 spans 12 residues. Losses at the gene ends were 8 bases for V and 10 bases for J; bases not matched to a gene: 9. Using immunoSEQ multiplex PCR, the repertoire was profiled, and TCRdb retains in-frame clones only, with some absent. The sample lists 75,000 to 80,000 clones, approximately 80% occurring once. This TCR was recovered from an adult with an advanced solid tumor such as melanoma, head and neck, liver or kidney cancer. V is TRBV28 and J is TRBJ1-1; 8 bases align to TRBD1. The input for sequencing was CD4+ or CD8+ T cells sorted from blood, taken in a trial of the OX40 agonist ivuxolimab. CDR3 DNA: TGTGCCAGCCTGGGACAGGTCGACGTAGCTTTCTTT. The encoded protein is CASLGQVDVAFF.